This is a list of T cell receptor beta chains from one sample in a study of T-cell reconstitution after alpha-beta-depleted transplantation in children. Using its own MiXCR run on the PCR reads, TCRdb lists one record per CDR3 protein. Among over 550,000 distinct CDR3 sequences, roughly a tenth were seen once, and the ten largest hold 4% to 5%. The sequencing used PBMCs from the stem cell graft donor, collected from the stem cell graft. These receptors were taken from a human donor who donated a stem cell graft to a child with acute myeloid leukemia. Both conserved end residues are part of each CDR3. The D gene is left open where the match is weak. Size is stated for part of the rows, as once, few or many counts, or as a class when the clone is expanded.

cdr3_nt cdr3_aa clone_size d_call j_call v_call
TGTGCCAGCAGCCCGGATGGGGGGGCGGAAGCTTTCTTT CASSPDGGAEAFF few NA TRBJ1-1 TRBV4-2
TGTGCCAGCAGCCCCCCCTCAAAAAAAGAGACCCAGTACTTC CASSPPSKKETQYF few NA TRBJ2-5 TRBV7-2
TGCAGTGCCCCGACAGCGGGAGCCTCCTACGAGCAGTACTTC CSAPTAGASYEQYF many TRBD2 TRBJ2-7 TRBV20-1
TGCGCCAGCAGTAGTACTTGGAACACCGGGGAGCTGTTTTTT CASSSTWNTGELFF once NA TRBJ2-2 TRBV10-2
TGCAGTGCCCCTGACAGGGACGAGGTAAAAGGACAGCCCCAGCATTTT CSAPDRDEVKGQPQHF NA TRBD1 TRBJ1-5 TRBV20-1
TGTGCCAGCAGCCCACAAATACAGGACACCGGGGAGCTGTTTTTT CASSPQIQDTGELFF NA NA TRBJ2-2 TRBV7-3
TGCAGTGCTAGGGCCCGGGAGGGCCTTGGGGCCAAAAACATTCAGTACTTC CSARAREGLGAKNIQYF many TRBD2 TRBJ2-4 TRBV20-1
TGCGCCAGCAGCTTGGTCCAGGGGACCCACCACGAGCAGTACTTC CASSLVQGTHHEQYF NA NA TRBJ2-7 TRBV5-1
TGCGCCAGCAGCCGGGACGGGGCCACTAGCTACGAGCAGTACTTC CASSRDGATSYEQYF NA NA TRBJ2-7 TRBV5-1
TGCAGCGTTGGGTCAGGTTTGGAGCAGCCCCAGCATTTT CSVGSGLEQPQHF many NA TRBJ1-5 TRBV29-1
TGCGCCAGCAGTACGGGACAGGGGGCCGCAGATACGCAGTATTTT CASSTGQGAADTQYF NA TRBD1 TRBJ2-3 TRBV5-1
TGTGCCAGCAGTTTACGTACCCCCTACGAGCAGTACTTC CASSLRTPYEQYF few NA TRBJ2-7 TRBV27
TGTGCCAGCAGCCAGTTTCAAAGCTCCTACGAGCAGTACTTC CASSQFQSSYEQYF NA NA TRBJ2-7 TRBV14
TGTGCCAGCAGTTACGCTTTGGGATCACCCCTCCACTTT CASSYALGSPLHF many NA TRBJ1-6 TRBV6-6
TGTGCCAGCAGTTTAAGGGGCTCTAGCAATCAGCCCCAGCATTTT CASSLRGSSNQPQHF many NA TRBJ1-5 TRBV28
TGTGCCAGCAGCAAAGCGGGTCGGACTAGCGGCTACAATGAGCAGTTCTTC CASSKAGRTSGYNEQFF few NA TRBJ2-1 TRBV21-1
TGTGCCAGCAGCGGCGAGGCTAATGCTAAACTGTTTTTT CASSGEANAKLFF few NA TRBJ1-4 TRBV7-2
TGTGCCAGCAGTTTAAGGGTTCGACAGGGTGGGGGCAATGAGCAGTTCTTC CASSLRVRQGGGNEQFF many TRBD1 TRBJ2-1 TRBV28
TGTGCCTCCTGCCAAGATAGCGGGAGGGGAGAGACCCAGTACTTC CASCQDSGRGETQYF NA TRBD2 TRBJ2-5 TRBV7-4
TGTGCCTGGAGTACAGGGATGAACACTGAAGCTTTCTTT CAWSTGMNTEAFF NA NA TRBJ1-1 TRBV30
TGTGCCAGCAGCTTACTGGGACCGACGAACACCGGGGAGCTGTTTTTT CASSLLGPTNTGELFF NA NA TRBJ2-2 TRBV7-3
TGTGCCAGCACGGTCCGATTCGAGAACACAGATACGCAGTATTTT CASTVRFENTDTQYF few NA TRBJ2-3 TRBV6-1
TGTGCCAGCAGTCCTAAAAACTATGGCTACACCTTC CASSPKNYGYTF few NA TRBJ1-2 TRBV3-1
TGTGCCAGCAGTTACGCGGACAGGGGAGGCGGCTACACCTTC CASSYADRGGGYTF NA TRBD1 TRBJ1-2 TRBV6-2/TRBV6-3
TGCGCCAGCACGGGTCAGGAAGGGCAGTTCACAGATACGCAGTATTTT CASTGQEGQFTDTQYF NA NA TRBJ2-3 TRBV5-1
TGCAGTGCTAGGGCAGCCCAGAATGAGCAGTTCTTC CSARAAQNEQFF many NA TRBJ2-1 TRBV20-1
TGTGCCAGCAGCTTAGCCCCACTAGGGGTCGAGCAGTACTTC CASSLAPLGVEQYF NA NA TRBJ2-7 TRBV7-2
TGTGCCATCAGTGATCCGGGGGGTCCTGATGAGCAGTTCTTC CAISDPGGPDEQFF many TRBD2 TRBJ2-1 TRBV10-3
TGCAGTGCTGGGCAGGGGGACTATGGCTACACCTTC CSAGQGDYGYTF many TRBD1 TRBJ1-2 TRBV20-1
TGTGCCAGCAGCTTAAACGGAAGAGAGACCCAGTACTTC CASSLNGRETQYF many NA TRBJ2-5 TRBV7-9
TGTGCCAGCAGCCACAGGACTACCACCCCAGGAAAGTATTTT CASSHRTTTPGKYF many NA TRBJ2-3 TRBV3-1
TGTGCCAGCAGCAACTTAGCGGGAGTAGCCGGGGAGCTGTTTTTT CASSNLAGVAGELFF NA TRBD2 TRBJ2-2 TRBV7-3
TGTGCCAGCGACCCTGGAGGGCCCTCCTACAATGAGCAGTTCTTC CASDPGGPSYNEQFF few NA TRBJ2-1 TRBV6-1
TGTGCCAGCAGCTTCATAAGTCGAGATACGCAGTATTTT CASSFISRDTQYF many NA TRBJ2-3 TRBV7-3
TGTGCCAGCAGCCCTTTGACAGGGGGATTCCACGAGCAGTACTTC CASSPLTGGFHEQYF many TRBD1 TRBJ2-7 TRBV9
TGTGCCAGCAGCTTAGCCCTAGCGGGAGCTGTCGATGAGCAGTTCTTC CASSLALAGAVDEQFF many TRBD2 TRBJ2-1 TRBV7-6
TGTGCCAGCCGACAGGGTCCTCTGAGCACAGATACGCAGTATTTT CASRQGPLSTDTQYF NA TRBD1 TRBJ2-3 TRBV11-2
TGTGCCAGCAGCCTTCGACCCAATGAGCAGTTCTTC CASSLRPNEQFF few NA TRBJ2-1 TRBV7-9
TGTGCCATCAGTCTACAGGGGGCCGATGAGCAGTTCTTC CAISLQGADEQFF many TRBD1 TRBJ2-1 TRBV10-3